This T cell receptor beta chain is from a study of blood T cell repertoires in COVID-19 (dated by TCRdb to the early 2020s). General notes on the study: Samples from collaborators originated in the United States, Italy and Spain and spanned both the acute and convalescent phases of COVID-19. Nearly every sample came with metadata listing a de-identified subject ID, COVID-19 status, age in years and sex. The prospective study material was composed of cDNA or gDNA derived from T cells, B-cell-depleted T cells, or PBMCs. The samples were drawn from the first 160 participants of the ongoing ImmuneRACE study and from over a thousand subjects provided by 6 global collaborators. Deeply sampled blood TCRbeta repertoires from subjects exposed to, actively infected with, or recovered from COVID-19 were included in the dataset. HLA class I and class II types, where available, came from metadata supplied by the sample provider rather than from assay-based typing. The repertoires were released in a freely available public database meant as a resource for research on the immune response to SARS-CoV-2. What the work shows at the level of the full study, not this receptor alone: The quantity of clinical and demographic metadata differed by source and by participant and was supplied without curation.

TCRbeta CDR3 regions were amplified from genomic DNA by means of the immunoSEQ Assay, a bias-controlled multiplex PCR. The authors' analysis ran thus. Within the assay, amplification of reference gene primers was used to estimate how many nucleated cells each sample contained. To quantify the absolute abundance of each unique TCRbeta CDR3 rearrangement, sequence reads were collapsed and filtered. For each sample, productive Simpson clonality was calculated as the square root of Simpson's diversity index across productive rearrangements. The table was pulled from immuneACCESS by TCRdb, which kept in-frame rearrangements only. Such tables lose some clones; where checked, under half of the loss comes from unresolved V genes, and the rest has no known cause. V, J and clone size derive from that table, while D and trimming were established from the DNA sequence. In all, the sample holds under 500,000 clones, and around 89% of those were seen once. About 4.5% of the sample is taken by the ten largest.

The collaborating institutions used their own protocols to collect whole blood in K2EDTA tubes. For TCRbeta analysis, collaborator samples were shipped as frozen whole blood, as isolated PBMCs, or as DNA extracted from either sample type. Details on this clone: What this receptor recognizes is not known. Nothing much larger sits one base from this clone, and base qualities are not available.

Sequencing input: peripheral blood. The TCR was taken from a woman aged 25 to 39 with acute or convalescent COVID-19.

The CDR3 reads as follows: CASSPGGGSKNIQYF. The nucleotide sequence is TGTGCCAGCAGTCCTGGGGGGGGGAGCAAAAACATTCAGTACTTC. The receptor chain draws on TRBV7-2 and TRBJ2-4, and TRBD2 aligns with 7 junction nucleotides. According to the germline V gene, CDR1 reads SGHTA and CDR2 reads FQGNSA. V is pruned by 6 bases and J by 3 bases, leaving 8 bases of the junction without a gene match. Inclusive of the bounding cysteine and phenylalanine, the CDR3 is 15 residues long. Only the CDR3 part of the read is kept: 45 bases, read in frame from the first base. Outside the CDR3, residues come from the reference TRBV7-2 and TRBJ2-4 proteins, so the full variable domain is: GAGVSQSPSNKVTEKGKDVELRCDPISGHTALYWYRQSLGQGLEFLIYFQGNSAPDKSGLPSDRFSAERTGGSVSTLTIQRTQQEDSAVYLCASSPGGGSKNIQYFGAGTRLSVL.